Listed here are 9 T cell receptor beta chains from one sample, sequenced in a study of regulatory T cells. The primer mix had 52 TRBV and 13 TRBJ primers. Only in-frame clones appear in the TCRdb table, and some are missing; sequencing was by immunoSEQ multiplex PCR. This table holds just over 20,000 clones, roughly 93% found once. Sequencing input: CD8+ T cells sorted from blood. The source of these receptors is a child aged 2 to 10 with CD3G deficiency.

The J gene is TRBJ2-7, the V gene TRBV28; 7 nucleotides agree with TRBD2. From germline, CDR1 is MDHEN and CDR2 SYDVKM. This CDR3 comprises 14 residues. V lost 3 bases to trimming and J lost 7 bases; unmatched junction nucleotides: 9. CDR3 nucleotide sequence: TGTGCCAGCAGTTTTAGCGGGCCGCTGAGGGAGCAGTACTTC. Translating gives CASSFSGPLREQYF.

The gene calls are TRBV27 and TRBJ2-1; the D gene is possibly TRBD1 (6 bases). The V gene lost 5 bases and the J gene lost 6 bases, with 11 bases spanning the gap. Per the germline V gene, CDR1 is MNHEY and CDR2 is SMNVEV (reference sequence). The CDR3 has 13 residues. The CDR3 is CASSMTGFNEQFF. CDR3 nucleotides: TGTGCCAGCAGTATGACAGGTTTCAATGAGCAGTTCTTC.

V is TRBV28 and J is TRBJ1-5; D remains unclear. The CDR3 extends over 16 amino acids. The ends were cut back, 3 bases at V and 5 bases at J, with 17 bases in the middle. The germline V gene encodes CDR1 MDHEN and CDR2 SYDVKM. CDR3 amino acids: CASSLETGEVHQPQHF. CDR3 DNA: TGTGCCAGCAGTTTGGAGACGGGTGAGGTACATCAGCCCCAGCATTTT. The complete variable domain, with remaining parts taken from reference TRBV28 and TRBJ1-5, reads DVKVTQSSRYLVKRTGEKVFLECVQDMDHENMFWYRQDPGLGLRLIYFSYDVKMKEKGDIPEGYSVSREKKERFSLILESASTNQTSMYLCASSLETGEVHQPQHFGDGTRLSIL.

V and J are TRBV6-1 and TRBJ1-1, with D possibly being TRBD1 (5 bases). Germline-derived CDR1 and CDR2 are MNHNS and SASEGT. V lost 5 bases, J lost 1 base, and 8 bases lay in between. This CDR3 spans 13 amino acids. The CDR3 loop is CASSRGSNTEAFF. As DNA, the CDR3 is TGTGCCAGCAGTCGGGGGTCGAACACTGAAGCTTTCTTT.

CDR3 loop: CASTSFGAGQPQHF. The DNA of the CDR3 is TGTGCCAGCACCTCCTTCGGGGCGGGACAGCCCCAGCATTTT. This chain joins TRBV28 and TRBJ1-5, with D possibly being TRBD1 (5 bases). Trimming pared 7 bases from V and 7 bases from J, leaving 17 bases between. Germline V gene lookup returns CDR1 MDHEN and CDR2 SYDVKM. The length of the CDR3 is 14 residues.

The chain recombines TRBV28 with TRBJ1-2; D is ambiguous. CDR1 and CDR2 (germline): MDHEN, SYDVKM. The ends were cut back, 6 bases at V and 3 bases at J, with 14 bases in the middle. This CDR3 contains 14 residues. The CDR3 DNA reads TGTGCCAGCAGCCCACCCGACGACTACTATGGCTACACCTTC. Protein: CASSPPDDYYGYTF.

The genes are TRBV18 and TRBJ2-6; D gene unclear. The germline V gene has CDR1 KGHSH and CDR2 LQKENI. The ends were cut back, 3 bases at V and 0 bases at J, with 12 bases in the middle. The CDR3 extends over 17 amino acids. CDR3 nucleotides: TGTGCCAGCTCACCCGCCGGGCGCTACTCTGGGGCCAACGTCCTGACTTTC. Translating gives CASSPAGRYSGANVLTF.

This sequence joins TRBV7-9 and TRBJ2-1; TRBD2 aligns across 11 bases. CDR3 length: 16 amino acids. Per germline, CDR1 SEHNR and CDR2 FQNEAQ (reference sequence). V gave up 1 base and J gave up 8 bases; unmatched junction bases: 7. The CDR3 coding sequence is TGTGCCAGCAGCTTAGGTCTAGCGGGAGGTATTGATGAGCAGTTCTTC. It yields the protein CASSLGLAGGIDEQFF.

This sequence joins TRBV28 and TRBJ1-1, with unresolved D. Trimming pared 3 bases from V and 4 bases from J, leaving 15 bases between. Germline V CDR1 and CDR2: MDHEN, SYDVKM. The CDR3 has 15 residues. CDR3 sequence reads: CASSFWDHPPTEAFF. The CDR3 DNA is TGTGCCAGCAGTTTCTGGGATCACCCCCCCACTGAAGCTTTCTTT. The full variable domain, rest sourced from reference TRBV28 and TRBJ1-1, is DVKVTQSSRYLVKRTGEKVFLECVQDMDHENMFWYRQDPGLGLRLIYFSYDVKMKEKGDIPEGYSVSREKKERFSLILESASTNQTSMYLCASSFWDHPPTEAFFGQGTRLTVV.